This TCR beta chain was identified during a study of cytomegalovirus exposure and HLA in healthy donors. About the research overall: HLA-typed donors were the source of 83 million or so unique TCRs, which an early data release held. Among the 400 or so donors who were genotyped, 70% to 90% fell in the genetic ancestry cluster that is associated with self-reported Caucasian donors. Study-wide results and limits: The study recorded over 150 TCR beta chains that were cytomegalovirus-associated. What a later analysis reportedly showed was that an Asian-associated ancestry cluster had fewer N-insertions than the approximately 670-donor mean.

V shed 0 bases and J 5 bases; nucleotides not matched to a gene: 1. CDR1 and CDR2 (germline): SGHRS, YFSETQ. The CDR3 contains 14 residues. In the case of this clone: As yet, its antigen is unknown.

PCR involved 60 Vbeta and 13 Jbeta primers. Repertoires were generated with immunoSEQ multiplex PCR, while TCRdb's copy carries only in-frame clones and drops some. The top ten hold about 5% of the sample, which has under 150,000 clones, around nine tenths seen once. This sequence was found in a woman aged 25-40 years in good health and CMV-seronegative. This chain joins TRBV5-1 and TRBJ2-5, with TRBD1 identical over 10 bases. The sample was PBMCs. CDR3 amino acids: CASSLAGQGETQYF. The CDR3 bases are TGCGCCAGCAGCTTGGCGGGACAGGGGGAGACCCAGTACTTC.